The 17 T cell receptor beta chains given below trace back to one sample, sequenced in a study of blood T cell repertoires in COVID-19. The data were produced by immunoSEQ multiplex PCR, yet TCRdb's version contains in-frame clones alone and is incomplete. The sample lists around 150,000 clones; almost 85% were seen once. Sequencing was carried out using PBMCs or T cells enriched from blood (not recorded which). All receptors come from a woman aged 45-59 years with acute COVID-19.

The chain joins TRBV30 to TRBJ2-7, with D tentatively TRBD1 (6 bases). Germline lookup yields CDR1 GTSNPN and CDR2 SVGIG (reference sequence). V lost 0 bases and J 2 bases, leaving 11 bases between the germline ends. The CDR3 covers 14 residues. The CDR3 region is CAWSVGGAPYEQYF. In nucleotides, the CDR3 is TGTGCCTGGAGTGTAGGGGGAGCCCCCTACGAGCAGTACTTC.

The genes are TRBV12-3 or TRBV12-4 and TRBJ2-5; 7 bases fit TRBD2. This CDR3 spans 13 amino acids. Trimming removed 5 bases from V and 2 bases from J; junction bases left unmatched: 2. CDR3 loop: CASSLSGQETQYF. CDR3 nucleotides: TGTGCCAGCAGTCTTAGCGGGCAAGAGACCCAGTACTTC.

The rearrangement joins TRBV11-3 to TRBJ1-1; tentatively, D is TRBD1 (5 bases). The CDR3 is made up of 13 amino acids. Germline loops: CDR1 SGHNT, CDR2 YENEEA. Trimming removed 3 bases from V and 4 bases from J, with 9 bases in between. The CDR3 nucleotides read TGTGCCAGCAGCTTCACAGACAGCACTGAAGCTTTCTTT. Its protein is CASSFTDSTEAFF.

This clone occurred once. V is TRBV12-1 and J is TRBJ2-1; the D call of TRBD1 is as the table states it, not checked on the DNA. TRBV12-1 has pseudogene status. The CDR3 consists of 15 residues. The CDR3 DNA is TGTGCCAGCAGCCGCAGGGAAAAGCCCTACAATGAGCAGTTCTTC. It translates to CASSRREKPYNEQFF.

The chain combines TRBV11-2 with TRBJ2-1; 9 nucleotides match TRBD2. The CDR3 is 14 amino acids. Trimming cost V 8 bases and J 9 bases; bases outside gene matches: 11. Germline CDR1 reads SGHAT; CDR2 reads FQNNGV. CDR3 nucleotide sequence: TGTGCCAGCGGTAAATGGACTAGCGCAATTGAGCAGTTCTTC. This encodes CASGKWTSAIEQFF.

The chain couples TRBV7-2 to TRBJ2-7, with 8 bases fitting TRBD1. Losses at the gene ends were 5 bases for V and 5 bases for J; bases not matched to a gene: 11. This CDR3 comprises 15 residues. Germline assignment: CDR1 SGHTA and CDR2 FQGNSA. The CDR3, as DNA: TGTGCCAGCAGCCCTAGAGGACAGGGCTTTCACGAGCAGTACTTC. Translating gives CASSPRGQGFHEQYF.

Here the CDR3 reads CSVSVQSNTEAFF. The CDR3 DNA sequence: TGCAGCGTTTCTGTACAGTCGAACACTGAAGCTTTCTTT. This chain connects TRBV29-1 to TRBJ1-1; D unresolved. The length of the CDR3 is 13 residues. V lost 5 bases, J lost 1 base, and 11 bases lay in between. In germline, CDR1 is SQVTM, CDR2 ANQGSEA.

The chain has TRBV28 and TRBJ1-1, with a weak D call TRBD1 (5 bases). The CDR3 extends over 16 amino acids. Germline loops: CDR1 MDHEN, CDR2 SYDVKM. The germline V and J ends were trimmed by 1 base and 0 bases, with 12 bases remaining between them. This chain's CDR3 is CASSLFGGSVNTEAFF. In nucleotides, the CDR3 is TGTGCCAGCAGTTTATTCGGGGGGAGTGTGAACACTGAAGCTTTCTTT.

The J gene is TRBJ2-3, the V gene TRBV6-5, with 7 positions matching TRBD1. CDR1 is MNHEY, CDR2 SVGAGI, per germline. The CDR3 is 14 amino acids. The V gene end was trimmed by 6 bases and the J gene end by 2 bases; junction bases not matched to a gene: 5. In DNA form, the CDR3 reads TGTGCCAGCAGCCGGGACAGCTACACAGATACGCAGTATTTT. It yields the protein CASSRDSYTDTQYF.

This clone has a single count. The rearrangement uses TRBV5-1 and TRBJ2-7, with TRBD2 matching over 11 bases. V dropped 0 bases and J dropped 6; count of bases not matched to a gene: 8. Germline V gene lookup returns CDR1 SGHRS and CDR2 YFSETQ. The CDR3 covers 16 residues. The CDR3 sequence is CASSLELAGGLGEQYF. The CDR3 DNA sequence: TGCGCCAGCAGCTTGGAGCTAGCGGGAGGTTTAGGCGAGCAGTACTTC.

The gene calls are TRBV11-3 and TRBJ2-1; 16 nucleotides agree with TRBD2. CDR1 and CDR2 from the germline V gene are SGHNT and YENEEA. Trimming cost V 4 bases and J 8 bases; bases outside gene matches: 8. This CDR3 comprises 17 residues. The CDR3 loop is CASSSPGLAGGPHEQFF. Here the CDR3 DNA reads TGTGCCAGCAGCTCGCCGGGACTAGCGGGAGGGCCACATGAGCAGTTCTTC.

This clone showed up just once. The rearrangement uses TRBV18 and TRBJ1-1, with no clear D. CDR1 and CDR2 from the germline V gene are KGHSH and LQKENI. CDR3 length: 13 residues. V lost 3 bases and J lost 3, with 8 bases in between. The CDR3 bases are TGTGCCAGCTCACCCGCGGTTGACACTGAAGCTTTCTTT. This codes for CASSPAVDTEAFF.

The chain couples TRBV27 to TRBJ1-1; D perhaps matches TRBD1 (6 bases). The CDR3 runs 16 residues. V lost 7 bases and J 5 bases, leaving 23 bases between the germline ends. Looked up from germline, CDR1 is MNHEY and CDR2 is SMNVEV (reference sequence). The CDR3 DNA reads TGTGCCAGCAAGGGGACATCGGCCTCTTTGGGGACTGAAGCTTTCTTT. This sequence encodes CASKGTSASLGTEAFF.

This clone occurred many times. In nucleotides, the CDR3 is TGTGCCAGCAGTCGCCCCCGGGTAGGAAGCTACGAGCAGTACTTC. Translation: CASSRPRVGSYEQYF. The chain links TRBV27 to TRBJ2-7; no clear D. Trimming removed 5 bases at V and 3 bases at J, with 17 bases between. In germline, CDR1 is MNHEY, CDR2 SMNVEV (reference sequence). The CDR3 loop spans 15 amino acids.

This chain connects TRBV5-5 to TRBJ2-4; possibly TRBD1 for D (6 bases). CDR1 is SGHKS, CDR2 YYEKEE, per germline (reference sequence). The CDR3 has 16 amino acids. Trimming removed 4 bases at V and 0 bases at J, with 14 bases between. DNA of the CDR3: TGTGCCAGCAGCCCCCGGGACATCTCAGCCAAAAACATTCAGTACTTC. Its protein is CASSPRDISAKNIQYF.

The V and J genes are TRBV10-3 and TRBJ1-4; maybe TRBD1 (5 bases). The CDR3 loop spans 17 amino acids. Trimming left V 0 bases short and J 0 bases short, with 11 bases between. Germline V gene data show CDR1 as ENHRY and CDR2 as SYGVKD. Written as DNA, the CDR3 is TGTGCCATCAGTGAGTCTCAGGGCGTACCAACTAATGAAAAACTGTTTTTT. Protein product: CAISESQGVPTNEKLFF.

The rearrangement links TRBV6-1 to TRBJ1-2, with a possible D match to TRBD1 (5 bases). CDR1 is MNHNS, CDR2 SASEGT, per germline. Trimming left V 2 bases short and J 4 bases short, with 14 bases between. The CDR3 sequence is 15 residues long. The CDR3: CASSERPGRSYGYTF. CDR3 in DNA: TGTGCCAGCAGTGAAAGGCCAGGGAGGTCCTATGGCTACACCTTC.